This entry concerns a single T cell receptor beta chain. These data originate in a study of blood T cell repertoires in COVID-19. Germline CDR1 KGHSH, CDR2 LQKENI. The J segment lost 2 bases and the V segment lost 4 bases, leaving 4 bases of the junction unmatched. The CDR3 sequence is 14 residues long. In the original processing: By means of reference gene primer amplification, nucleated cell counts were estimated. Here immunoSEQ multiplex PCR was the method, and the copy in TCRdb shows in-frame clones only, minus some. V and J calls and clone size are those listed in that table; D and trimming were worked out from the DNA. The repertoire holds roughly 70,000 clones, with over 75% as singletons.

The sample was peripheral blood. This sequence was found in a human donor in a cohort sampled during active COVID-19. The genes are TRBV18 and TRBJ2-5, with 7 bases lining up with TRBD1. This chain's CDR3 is CASSLRDRQETQYF. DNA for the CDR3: TGTGCCAGCTCACTCCGGGACAGACAAGAGACCCAGTACTTC.